This T cell receptor beta chain originates from a study of T cell changes during pregnancy in multiple sclerosis. V lost 3 bases, J lost 5 bases, and 14 bases lay in between. Germline V gene data show CDR1 as SNHLY and CDR2 as FYNNEI. This CDR3 contains 15 residues. Here immunoSEQ multiplex PCR was the method, and the copy in TCRdb shows in-frame clones only, minus some. The table lists approximately 79,000 clones, more than 80% of them singletons. The rearrangement uses TRBV2 and TRBJ2-1, with a possible D match to TRBD2 (5 bases). The source material was CD4+ T cells from peripheral blood mononuclear cells, sampled before pregnancy. This receptor was taken from a female donor with multiple sclerosis, enrolled in a pregnancy study. CDR3 region: CASSETPLGNNEQFF. The CDR3 nucleotides read TGTGCCAGCAGTGAGACTCCTCTCGGGAACAATGAGCAGTTCTTC.